The 18 T cell receptor beta chains in this list originate from one sample, sequenced in a study of cytomegalovirus exposure and HLA in healthy donors. Generated by immunoSEQ multiplex PCR, the TCRdb table keeps only in-frame clones and is missing some. This table has around 300,000 clones, about 86% appearing once. The material sequenced was PBMCs. The origin of the receptors is a young woman in good health and CMV-seronegative.

The chain recombines TRBV7-2 with TRBJ2-1, with TRBD1 matching 8 bases. Per the germline V gene, CDR1 is SGHTA and CDR2 is FQGNSA. V was pared by 1 base and J by 15 bases, with 5 bases of the junction left unmatched. This CDR3 region has 12 residues. The DNA for the CDR3 is TGTGCCAGCAGCTTAGGGTCCAGGGGGCTGTTCTTC. Its protein is CASSLGSRGLFF.

This clone was seen only a few times. Other nucleotide sequences from this sample produce the same CDR3. The V gene is TRBV7-9, the J gene TRBJ1-5; possible D gene TRBD1, 5 bases. Germline-derived CDR1 and CDR2 are SEHNR and FQNEAQ (reference sequence). V dropped 2 bases and J dropped 6 bases, with 5 bases sitting between them. The CDR3 loop spans 12 amino acids. The CDR3 region has the DNA TGTGCCAGCAGCTTACAGGGTCAGCCCCAGCATTTT. It codes for CASSLQGQPQHF.

The genes are TRBV25-1 and TRBJ2-7; D is perhaps TRBD1 (6 bases). Germline assignment: CDR1 MGHDK and CDR2 SYGVNS. The CDR3 extends over 13 amino acids. Deletions cut 7 bases from V and 2 bases from J, with 12 bases between. CDR3: CASMERGTYEQYF. CDR3 nucleotides: TGTGCCAGCATGGAAAGGGGGACCTACGAGCAGTACTTC.

The chain carries TRBV11-3 and TRBJ2-1; TRBD1 matches at 8 bases. With 1 base clipped from V and 7 bases from J, the junction kept 3 bases outside the gene matches. This CDR3 is built from 14 residues. CDR1 and CDR2 from the germline V gene are SGHNT and YENEEA. CDR3 region: CASSLVQGANEQFF. The CDR3, as DNA: TGTGCCAGCAGCTTAGTTCAGGGGGCTAATGAGCAGTTCTTC. Using reference TRBV11-3 and TRBJ2-1 for the parts outside the CDR3, the full variable domain is EAGVVQSPRYKIIEKKQPVAFWCNPISGHNTLYWYLQNLGQGPELLIRYENEEAVDDSQLPKDRFSAERLKGVDSTLKIQPAELGDSAVYLCASSLVQGANEQFFGPGTRLTVL.

V and J are TRBV7-2 and TRBJ1-6, with a weak D call TRBD1 (5 bases). The length of the CDR3 is 14 residues. Germline V gene sequence: CDR1 SGHTA, CDR2 FQGNSA. Between the trimmed V and J ends, which lost 6 bases and 11 bases, there was a span of 17 bases. The CDR3 protein is CASSWFGTRAPLHF. CDR3 DNA: TGTGCCAGCAGTTGGTTCGGTACCAGGGCACCCCTCCACTTT.

This rearrangement joins TRBV5-6 to TRBJ1-1, with D uncertain. CDR3 length: 15 amino acids. Germline V gene data show CDR1 as SGHDT and CDR2 as YYEEEE. V dropped 3 bases and J dropped 3 bases, with 15 bases sitting between them. The CDR3 DNA reads TGTGCCAGCAGCTCGGACGTCCGGAGGGACACTGAAGCTTTCTTT. Protein sequence: CASSSDVRRDTEAFF.

This clone came up a few times. The rearrangement links TRBV2 to TRBJ1-2; D gene ambiguous. The CDR3 has 14 residues. Between the trimmed V and J ends, which lost 8 bases and 0 bases, there was a span of 13 bases. Germline-derived CDR1 and CDR2 are SNHLY and FYNNEI. For the CDR3, the DNA is TGTGCCAGCCTCGACGGGGTTCCTAACTATGGCTACACCTTC. Its protein product is CASLDGVPNYGYTF.

This clone was recorded once. The V and J genes are TRBV30 and TRBJ1-4; 11 bases are a match to TRBD1. V gave up 2 bases and J gave up 6 bases; unmatched junction bases: 5. Looked up from germline, CDR1 is GTSNPN and CDR2 is SVGIG (reference sequence). The CDR3 contains 15 residues. This CDR3 reads CAWSTGQGGDEKLFF. Written as DNA, the CDR3 is TGTGCCTGGAGTACGGGACAGGGGGGGGATGAAAAACTGTTTTTT.

This chain connects TRBV28 to TRBJ2-1, with D possibly matching TRBD2 (6 bases). V lost 3 bases and J lost 4, with 16 bases in between. The V gene's germline CDR1 is MDHEN and CDR2 SYDVKM. There are 16 residues in the CDR3. CDR3 coding DNA: TGTGCCAGCAGTTTCTCGGTGGCGGGGTCATACAATGAGCAGTTCTTC. Residues: CASSFSVAGSYNEQFF.

The chain couples TRBV28 to TRBJ1-5; D not certain. CDR3 length: 16 amino acids. Trimming left V 2 bases short and J 0 bases short, with 11 bases between. In germline, CDR1 is MDHEN, CDR2 SYDVKM. CDR3 nucleotide sequence: TGTGCCAGCAGTTTAGGTCCCGTCTATAGCAATCAGCCCCAGCATTTT. Its protein product is CASSLGPVYSNQPQHF.

The chain employs TRBV27 and TRBJ2-2; 9 bases are shared with TRBD2. The CDR3 runs 16 residues. Germline V gene sequence: CDR1 MNHEY, CDR2 SMNVEV (reference sequence). V dropped 2 bases and J dropped 2; count of bases not matched to a gene: 3. Here the CDR3 reads CASSLIAGVNTGELFF. CDR3 bases: TGTGCCAGCAGTTTAATAGCGGGGGTCAACACCGGGGAGCTGTTTTTT.

This chain links TRBV9 with TRBJ1-2, with 10 bases identical to TRBD1. The CDR3 totals 15 residues. Germline V gene lookup returns CDR1 SGDLS and CDR2 YYNGEE. V lost 2 bases and J lost 3; bases outside the gene matches: 4. CDR3: CASSVLDRGDYGYTF. CDR3 coding DNA: TGTGCCAGCAGCGTGTTGGACAGGGGGGACTATGGCTACACCTTC.

The CDR3 spells CASSGQGRNTIYF. CDR3 DNA: TGTGCCAGCAGTGGACAGGGGAGAAACACCATATATTTT. The chain joins TRBV6-6 to TRBJ1-3; the match to TRBD1 covers 9 bases. V shed 5 bases, J shed 5 bases, and the junction held 1 base outside the gene matches. The CDR3 totals 13 residues. Germline V lookup: CDR1 MNHNY, CDR2 SVGAGI (reference sequence).

This clone was picked up one time. The chain recombines TRBV5-1 with TRBJ2-7, with TRBD2 matching over 9 bases. Germline CDR1 SGHRS, CDR2 YFSETQ. V was clipped by 4 bases and J by 1 base; unmatched bases: 6. The CDR3 loop spans 15 amino acids. The CDR3 DNA is TGCGCCAGCAGCCCGGATACTAGCGGGTCCTACGAGCAGTACTTC. This encodes CASSPDTSGSYEQYF.

The rearrangement uses TRBV25-1 and TRBJ2-7; TRBD2 agrees at 7 bases. This CDR3 has 12 amino acids. The germline gives CDR1 MGHDK, CDR2 SYGVNS. V trimming: 8 bases; J trimming: 5 bases; junction bases outside the gene matches: 6. As DNA, the CDR3 is TGTGCCAGCTGGGGGGGTCTCAACGAGCAGTACTTC. Its protein product is CASWGGLNEQYF.

The V and J genes are TRBV12-2 and TRBJ1-2. TRBV12-2 is flagged as a pseudogene. The CDR3 has 13 amino acids. CDR3 nucleotide sequence: TGTGCAAGTCGCCTAGTTTACTGGCGGGGCTACACCTTC. This gives the protein CASRLVYWRGYTF.

CDR3 nucleotide sequence: TGTGCCATCTCGGGACACGGGGTGAACACTGAAGCTTTCTTT. It codes for CAISGHGVNTEAFF. This rearrangement joins TRBV10-3 to TRBJ1-1; D might be TRBD1 (6 bases). The CDR3 extends over 14 amino acids. V dropped 8 bases and J dropped 0 bases, with 13 bases sitting between them. CDR1 ENHRY and CDR2 SYGVKD come from the germline V gene.

The chain employs TRBV25-1 and TRBJ1-4, with 8 bases lining up with TRBD1. V shed 3 bases and J 5 bases; nucleotides not matched to a gene: 5. Germline CDR1 reads MGHDK; CDR2 reads SYGVNS. The CDR3 contains 15 residues. The CDR3 spells CASSDDRGTNEKLFF. For the CDR3, the DNA is TGTGCCAGCAGTGACGACAGGGGTACAAATGAAAAACTGTTTTTT.